This note documents a single T cell receptor beta chain sequence. CDR1 MNHEY and CDR2 SVGAGI come from the germline V gene. The CDR3 sequence is 14 residues long. V was trimmed by 5 bases and J by 4 bases, leaving 11 bases between them. This sample stems from a study of T cells in narcolepsy. TCRdb's table, derived via immunoSEQ multiplex PCR, lists solely in-frame clones and lacks some. The table has about 35,000 clones, roughly 77% seen once. Sequences were obtained from memory (CD45RA-) CD4+ T cells from blood. The chain has TRBV6-5 and TRBJ1-4, with no clear D. The sequence came from a human donor in good health. The CDR3 sequence: CASSELGSNEKLFF. CDR3 in DNA: TGTGCCAGCAGTGAACTGGGGAGTAATGAAAAACTGTTTTTT.